The next 8 T cell receptor beta chains were all read from a single sample in a study of T cell responses to AZD1222 COVID-19 vaccine. Sequencing used immunoSEQ multiplex PCR; TCRdb keeps in-frame clones, though not all of them. Of 120,000 to 150,000 clones listed, roughly 80% are singletons. The source material was peripheral blood, sampled on day 0 of MenACWY control vaccination. These TCRs come from an adult in good health.

The chain uses TRBV5-4 and TRBJ1-2; a possible D gene is TRBD1 (5 bases). The V gene lost 0 bases and the J gene lost 4 bases, with 10 bases spanning the gap. In germline, CDR1 is SGHNT, CDR2 YYREEE (reference sequence). The CDR3 has 14 amino acids. The CDR3 is CASSLDVTGYGYTF. CDR3 in DNA: TGTGCCAGCAGCTTGGATGTTACAGGCTATGGCTACACCTTC.

J is TRBJ1-4 and V is TRBV12-3 or TRBV12-4; TRBD1 agrees at 7 bases. V was clipped by 5 bases and J by 6 bases; unmatched bases: 3. CDR3 length: 13 residues. In DNA, the CDR3 is TGTGCCAGCAGTCGCACAGGGGATGAAAAACTGTTTTTT. It encodes CASSRTGDEKLFF.

The gene calls are TRBV4-2 and TRBJ2-7; TRBD2 matches 8 bases. V dropped 1 base and J dropped 3; count of bases not matched to a gene: 5. The CDR3 totals 15 residues. Germline CDR1 and CDR2: LGHNA and YNFKEQ. CDR3 bases: TGTGCCAGCAGCCAAGCAGCGGGGGATCACTACGAGCAGTACTTC. Its protein product is CASSQAAGDHYEQYF.

This chain connects TRBV18 to TRBJ2-1, with 11 bases that match TRBD2. Germline loops: CDR1 KGHSH, CDR2 LQKENI. Germline trimming cut 5 bases from V and 6 bases from J; bases unmatched to any gene: 6. The CDR3 is 15 residues long. CDR3 in DNA: TGTGCCAGCTCAAATAGCGGGGGGGCCTTCAATGAGCAGTTCTTC. As protein: CASSNSGGAFNEQFF.

The chain is built from TRBV29-1 and TRBJ1-2; 9 bases fit TRBD1. The CDR3 has 14 amino acids. V shed 7 bases and J 3 bases; nucleotides not matched to a gene: 9. Germline lookup yields CDR1 SQVTM and CDR2 ANQGSEA. The CDR3 nucleotides read TGCAGCGACACCAACAGGGGGCGCGACTATGGCTACACCTTC. This translates into CSDTNRGRDYGYTF. Using reference TRBV29-1 and TRBJ1-2 for the parts outside the CDR3, the full variable domain is SAVISQKPSRDICQRGTSLTIQCQVDSQVTMMFWYRQQPGQSLTLIATANQGSEATYESGFVIDKFPISRPNLTFSTLTVSNMSPEDSSIYLCSDTNRGRDYGYTFGSGTRLTVV.

This chain joins TRBV6-6 and TRBJ2-3, with TRBD1 matching over 7 bases. The CDR3 has 15 amino acids. From germline, CDR1 is MNHNY and CDR2 SVGAGI (reference sequence). Trimming removed 4 bases from V and 6 bases from J; junction bases left unmatched: 10. Written as DNA, the CDR3 is TGTGCCAGCAGTTCTCAGACAGGGATTAGGGATACGCAGTATTTT. It encodes CASSSQTGIRDTQYF.

V is TRBV6-5 and J is TRBJ1-1; D not resolved. The CDR3 is 15 amino acids. The germline gives CDR1 MNHEY, CDR2 SVGAGI. V lost 10 bases, J lost 4 bases, and 22 bases lay in between. CDR3 in amino acids: CATAPPGGRVTEAFF. In DNA, the CDR3 is TGTGCCACCGCCCCTCCGGGCGGGAGGGTCACTGAAGCTTTCTTT.

The chain is built from TRBV3-1 (or the pseudogene TRBV3-2) and TRBJ2-5; 8 nucleotides match TRBD1. Germline-derived CDR1 and CDR2 are LGHDT and YNNKEL (reference sequence). J lost 5 bases, V lost 9 bases, and 8 bases had no gene match. CDR3 length: 13 residues. This CDR3 reads CASQGAGRETQYF. DNA for the CDR3: TGTGCCAGTCAGGGGGCGGGACGGGAGACCCAGTACTTC.